Presented here are 4 T cell receptor beta chains from one specimen sequenced in a study of cytomegalovirus exposure and HLA in healthy donors. PCR primers comprised 60 Vbeta and 13 Jbeta primers. Assay used: immunoSEQ multiplex PCR; TCRdb lists only in-frame clones, some missing. The sample holds just under 95,000 clones, 81% seen once. Input material: PBMCs. The source is a girl aged 2-10 years in good health and CMV-seropositive.

The chain joins TRBV5-1 to TRBJ1-2; D gene ambiguous. The CDR3 has 15 amino acids. The germline gives CDR1 SGHRS, CDR2 YFSETQ. The V and J ends lost 1 base and 1 base respectively, with 11 bases between them. The CDR3 sequence is CASSLLSQVNYGYTF. The DNA of the CDR3 is TGCGCCAGCAGCTTGCTTTCCCAGGTTAACTATGGCTACACCTTC. The variable domain in full, completed from reference TRBV5-1 and TRBJ1-2, reads KAGVTQTPRYLIKTRGQQVTLSCSPISGHRSVSWYQQTPGQGLQFLFEYFSETQRNKGNFPGRFSGRQFSNSRSEMNVSTLELGDSALYLCASSLLSQVNYGYTFGSGTRLTVV.

The genes are TRBV5-6 and TRBJ1-1, with a possible D match to TRBD1 (5 bases). The ends were cut back, 4 bases at V and 6 bases at J, with 7 bases in the middle. This CDR3 has 11 residues. The germline V gene encodes CDR1 SGHDT and CDR2 YYEEEE. The CDR3 here is CASSRGAEAFF. The CDR3 nucleotides read TGTGCCAGCAGCCGGGGGGCTGAAGCTTTCTTT.

The CDR3: CASSPPGQGSYNEQFF. The CDR3 nucleotides read TGTGCCAGCAGTCCGCCGGGACAGGGGTCCTACAATGAGCAGTTCTTC. The V and J genes are TRBV13 and TRBJ2-1, with 10 positions matching TRBD1. Germline CDR1 reads PRHDT; CDR2 reads FYEKMQ (reference sequence). The CDR3 is 16 amino acids. Trimming at V came to 6 bases and at J to 1 base, leaving 6 bases not matched to a gene. The full variable domain, completed using reference TRBV13 and TRBJ2-1, is AAGVIQSPRHLIKEKRETATLKCYPIPRHDTVYWYQQGPGQDPQFLISFYEKMQSDKGSIPDRFSAQQFSDYHSELNMSSLELGDSALYFCASSPPGQGSYNEQFFGPGTRLTVL.

The rearrangement links TRBV28 to TRBJ1-5, with D maybe TRBD1 (5 bases). In germline, CDR1 is MDHEN, CDR2 SYDVKM. This CDR3 is 15 amino acids long. Trimming stripped 6 bases from V and 6 bases from J, with 18 bases between. The DNA for the CDR3 is TGTGCCAGCAGAATTGGGGGGGTAGCGGTTCAGCCCCAGCATTTT. Amino acids: CASRIGGVAVQPQHF. The whole variable domain, filled in from reference TRBV28 and TRBJ1-5, reads DVKVTQSSRYLVKRTGEKVFLECVQDMDHENMFWYRQDPGLGLRLIYFSYDVKMKEKGDIPEGYSVSREKKERFSLILESASTNQTSMYLCASRIGGVAVQPQHFGDGTRLSIL.